This TCR beta chain was retrieved from a study of cytomegalovirus exposure and HLA in healthy donors. Germline V gene data show CDR1 as MDHEN and CDR2 as SYDVKM. CDR3 length: 14 residues. Trimming shortened V by 6 bases and J by 4 bases, and 15 bases separated the two germline ends. Clones were read by immunoSEQ multiplex PCR, and TCRdb kept only the in-frame ones, dropping some. This sample has around 200,000 clones, with 85% to 90% found just once. This receptor was identified in a woman between 18 and 30 years old in good health and CMV-seronegative. The sequenced sample consisted of PBMCs. V and J are TRBV28 and TRBJ1-2; D is undetermined. For the CDR3, the DNA is TGTGCCAGCAGAATGAGCCGCCTGTCCTATGGCTACACCTTC. Its translation is CASRMSRLSYGYTF.